The clone carrying this T cell receptor beta chain was seen more than once but under ten times. The data stem from a study of blood T cells in healthy people across ages. The use of a sample-barcoded 5' primer and a J-beta primer mix characterized a second PCR of 7 to 11 cycles. MiXCR, applied by TCRdb to the 5' RACE reads, yields one record per CDR3 protein. The top ten hold around 12% of the sample, which has about 1.1 million distinct CDR3 sequences, 35% to 45% seen once. V was shortened by 0 bases and J by 7 bases, with 10 bases between the two germline ends. The CDR3 has 14 residues. Per the germline V gene, CDR1 is SGHKS and CDR2 is YYEKEE (reference sequence).

This TCR was recovered from a man aged 18 to 29 in good health. Sequenced material: blood. This chain joins TRBV5-5 and TRBJ1-4; weak D call: TRBD1 (5 bases). The CDR3 reads CASSLGGVSEKLFF. For the CDR3, the DNA is TGTGCCAGCAGCTTGGGGGGGGTTAGTGAAAAACTGTTTTTT.